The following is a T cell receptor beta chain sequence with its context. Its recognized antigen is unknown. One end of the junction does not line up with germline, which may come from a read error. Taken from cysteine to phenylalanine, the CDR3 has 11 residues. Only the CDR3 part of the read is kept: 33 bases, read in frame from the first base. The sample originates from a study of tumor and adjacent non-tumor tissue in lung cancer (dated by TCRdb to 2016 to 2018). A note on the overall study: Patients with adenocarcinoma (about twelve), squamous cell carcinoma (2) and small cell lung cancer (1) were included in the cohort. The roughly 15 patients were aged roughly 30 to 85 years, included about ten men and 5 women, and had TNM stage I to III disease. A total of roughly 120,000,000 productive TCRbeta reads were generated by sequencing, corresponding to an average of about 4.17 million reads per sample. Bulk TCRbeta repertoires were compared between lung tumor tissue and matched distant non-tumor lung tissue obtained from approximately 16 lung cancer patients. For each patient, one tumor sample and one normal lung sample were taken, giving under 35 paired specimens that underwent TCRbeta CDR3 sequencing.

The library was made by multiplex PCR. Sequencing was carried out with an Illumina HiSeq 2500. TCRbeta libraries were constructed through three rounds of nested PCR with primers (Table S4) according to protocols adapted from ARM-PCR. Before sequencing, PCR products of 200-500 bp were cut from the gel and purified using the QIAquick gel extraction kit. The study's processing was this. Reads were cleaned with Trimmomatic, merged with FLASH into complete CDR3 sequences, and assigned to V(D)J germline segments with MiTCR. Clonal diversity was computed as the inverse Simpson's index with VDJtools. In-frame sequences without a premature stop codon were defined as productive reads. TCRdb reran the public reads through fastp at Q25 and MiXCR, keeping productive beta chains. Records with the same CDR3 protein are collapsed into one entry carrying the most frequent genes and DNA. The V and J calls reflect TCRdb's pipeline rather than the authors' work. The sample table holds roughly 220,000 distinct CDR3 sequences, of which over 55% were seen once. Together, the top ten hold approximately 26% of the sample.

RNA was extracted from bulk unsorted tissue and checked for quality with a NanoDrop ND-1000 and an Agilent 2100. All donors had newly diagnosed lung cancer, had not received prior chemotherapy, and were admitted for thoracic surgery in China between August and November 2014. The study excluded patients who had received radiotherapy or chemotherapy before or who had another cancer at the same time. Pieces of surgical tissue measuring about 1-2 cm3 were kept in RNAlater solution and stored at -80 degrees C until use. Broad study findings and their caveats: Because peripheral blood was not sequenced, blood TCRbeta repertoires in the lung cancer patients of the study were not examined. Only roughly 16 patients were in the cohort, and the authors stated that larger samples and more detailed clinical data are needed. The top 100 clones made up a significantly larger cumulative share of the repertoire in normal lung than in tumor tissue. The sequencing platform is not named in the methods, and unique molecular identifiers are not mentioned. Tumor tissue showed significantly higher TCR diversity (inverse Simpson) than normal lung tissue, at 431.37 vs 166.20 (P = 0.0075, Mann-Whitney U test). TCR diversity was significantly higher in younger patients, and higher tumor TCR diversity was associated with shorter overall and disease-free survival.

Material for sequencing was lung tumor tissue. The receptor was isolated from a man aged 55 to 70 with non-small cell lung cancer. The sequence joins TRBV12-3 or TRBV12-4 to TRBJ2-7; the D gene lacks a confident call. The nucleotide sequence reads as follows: TGTGCCAGCAGCTTAGAGGACGAGCATTACTTC. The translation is CASSLEDEHYF.